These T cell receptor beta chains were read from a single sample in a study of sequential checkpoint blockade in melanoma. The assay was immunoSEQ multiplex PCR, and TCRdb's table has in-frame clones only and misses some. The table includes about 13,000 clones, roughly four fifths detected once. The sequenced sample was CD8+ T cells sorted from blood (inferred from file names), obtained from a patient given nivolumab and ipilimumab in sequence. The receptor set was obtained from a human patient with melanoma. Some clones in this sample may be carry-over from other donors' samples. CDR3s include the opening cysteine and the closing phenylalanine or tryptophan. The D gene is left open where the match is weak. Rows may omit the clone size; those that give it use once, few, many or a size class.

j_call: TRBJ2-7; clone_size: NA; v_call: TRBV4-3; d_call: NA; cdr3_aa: CASSQDSAGLSYEQYF; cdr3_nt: TGCGCCAGCAGCCAAGATTCGGCAGGGCTCTCCTACGAGCAGTACTTC
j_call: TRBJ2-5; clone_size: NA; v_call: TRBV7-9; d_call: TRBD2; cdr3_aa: CASSNLAGGPETQYF; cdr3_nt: TGTGCCAGCAGCAATCTAGCGGGGGGCCCAGAGACCCAGTACTTC
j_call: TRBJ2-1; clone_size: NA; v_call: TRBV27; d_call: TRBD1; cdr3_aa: CTSNRQGAFNEQFF; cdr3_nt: TGTACCAGCAACAGACAGGGGGCGTTCAATGAGCAGTTCTTC
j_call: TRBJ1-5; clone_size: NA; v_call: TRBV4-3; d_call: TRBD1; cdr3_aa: CASSQDSFTGGRQPQHF; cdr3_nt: TGCGCCAGCAGCCAAGACTCGTTTACAGGGGGACGTCAGCCCCAGCATTTT
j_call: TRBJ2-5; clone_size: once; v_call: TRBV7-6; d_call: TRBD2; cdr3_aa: CASSLGWTSGGARETQYF; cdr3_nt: TGTGCCAGCAGCTTAGGGTGGACTAGCGGGGGGGCGAGGGAGACCCAGTACTTC
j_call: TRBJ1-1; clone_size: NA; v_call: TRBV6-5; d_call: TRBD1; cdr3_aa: CASSFGYRGLNTEAFF; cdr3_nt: TGTGCCAGCAGTTTTGGGTACAGGGGCCTGAACACTGAAGCTTTCTTT
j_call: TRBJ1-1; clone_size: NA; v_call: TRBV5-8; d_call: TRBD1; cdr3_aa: CASSWIIRGDDTEAFF; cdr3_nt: TGTGCCAGCAGCTGGATAATCAGGGGGGACGACACTGAAGCTTTCTTT
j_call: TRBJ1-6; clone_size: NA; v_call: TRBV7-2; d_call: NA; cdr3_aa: CASSLARTMSSYNSPLHF; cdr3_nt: TGTGCCAGCAGCTTAGCCAGGACTATGAGCTCCTATAATTCACCCCTCCACTTT
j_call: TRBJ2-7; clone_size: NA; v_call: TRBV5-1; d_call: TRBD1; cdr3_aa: CASSFQGAYEQYF; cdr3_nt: TGCGCCAGCAGCTTTCAGGGGGCCTACGAGCAGTACTTC
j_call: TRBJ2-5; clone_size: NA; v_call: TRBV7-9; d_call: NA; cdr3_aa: CASSPTGSMKETQYF; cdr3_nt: TGTGCCAGCAGCCCAACAGGGTCGATGAAAGAGACCCAGTACTTC
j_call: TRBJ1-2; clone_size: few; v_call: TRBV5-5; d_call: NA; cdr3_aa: CASSLAPGGYTF; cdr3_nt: TGTGCCAGCAGCTTGGCGCCGGGAGGCTACACCTTC
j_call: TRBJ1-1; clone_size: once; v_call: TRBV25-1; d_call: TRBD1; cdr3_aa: CASSGQGPLNTEAFF; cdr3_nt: TGTGCCAGCAGTGGACAGGGGCCTTTGAACACTGAAGCTTTCTTT
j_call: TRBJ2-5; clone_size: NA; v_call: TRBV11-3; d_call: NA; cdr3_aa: CASSLFGSGETQYF; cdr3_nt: TGTGCCAGCAGCTTATTTGGGAGTGGAGAGACCCAGTACTTC
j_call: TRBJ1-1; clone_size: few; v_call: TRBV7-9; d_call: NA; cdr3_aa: CASSLVGGMNTEAFF; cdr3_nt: TGTGCCAGCAGCTTAGTCGGAGGCATGAACACTGAAGCTTTCTTT
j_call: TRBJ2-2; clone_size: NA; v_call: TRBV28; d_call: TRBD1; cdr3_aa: CASSPGQGNTGELFF; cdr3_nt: TGTGCCAGCAGTCCGGGACAGGGAAACACCGGGGAGCTGTTTTTT
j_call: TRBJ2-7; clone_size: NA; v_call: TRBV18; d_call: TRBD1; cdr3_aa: CASSPRGQGASYEQYF; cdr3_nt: TGTGCCAGCTCACCTCGTGGACAGGGAGCCTCCTACGAGCAGTACTTC
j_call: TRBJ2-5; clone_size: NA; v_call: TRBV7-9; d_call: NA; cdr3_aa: CASSQERRTQETQYF; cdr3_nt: TGTGCCAGCAGCCAAGAGCGAAGGACTCAAGAGACCCAGTACTTC
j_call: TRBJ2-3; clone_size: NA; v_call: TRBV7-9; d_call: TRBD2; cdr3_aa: CASREASGESDTQYF; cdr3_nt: TGTGCCAGCAGGGAGGCTAGCGGGGAGTCAGATACGCAGTATTTT
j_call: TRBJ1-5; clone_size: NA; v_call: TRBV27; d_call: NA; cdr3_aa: CASMGGTNQPQHF; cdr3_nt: TGTGCCAGCATGGGAGGGACCAATCAGCCCCAGCATTTT
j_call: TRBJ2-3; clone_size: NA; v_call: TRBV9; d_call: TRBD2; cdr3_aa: CASSVGGGLPDTQYF; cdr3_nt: TGTGCCAGCAGCGTGGGCGGGGGGCTCCCAGATACGCAGTATTTT
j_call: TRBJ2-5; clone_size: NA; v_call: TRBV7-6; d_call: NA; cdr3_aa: CASSLGAFGTQYF; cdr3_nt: TGTGCCAGCAGCTTGGGGGCCTTTGGGACCCAGTACTTC
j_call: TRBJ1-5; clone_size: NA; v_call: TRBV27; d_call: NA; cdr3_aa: CASSFGRSNQPQHF; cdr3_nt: TGTGCCAGCAGTTTTGGGCGTAGCAATCAGCCCCAGCATTTT
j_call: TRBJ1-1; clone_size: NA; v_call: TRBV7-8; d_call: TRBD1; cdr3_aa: CASSPRQGGTEAFF; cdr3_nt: TGTGCCAGCAGCCCCCGACAGGGGGGGACCGAAGCTTTCTTT
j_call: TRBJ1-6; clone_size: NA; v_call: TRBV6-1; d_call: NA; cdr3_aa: CASSEDRGWSSYNSPLHF; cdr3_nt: TGTGCCAGCAGTGAAGACCGAGGTTGGTCTTCCTATAATTCCCCCCTCCACTTT
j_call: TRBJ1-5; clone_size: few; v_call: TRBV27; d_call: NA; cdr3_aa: CASSEAYSNQPQHF; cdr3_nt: TGTGCCAGCAGTGAGGCGTATAGCAATCAGCCCCAGCATTTT
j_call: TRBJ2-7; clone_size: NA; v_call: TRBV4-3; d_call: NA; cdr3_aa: CASSQDEAYEQYF; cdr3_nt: TGCGCCAGCAGCCAAGATGAGGCTTACGAGCAGTACTTC
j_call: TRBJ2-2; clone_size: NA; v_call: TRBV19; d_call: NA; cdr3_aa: CASSSGGNTGELFF; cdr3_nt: TGTGCCAGTAGTTCCGGGGGTAACACCGGGGAGCTGTTTTTT
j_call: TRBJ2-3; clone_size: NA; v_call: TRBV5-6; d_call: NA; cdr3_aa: CASSGPGLTDTQYF; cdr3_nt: TGTGCCAGCAGCGGCCCAGGGTTAACAGATACGCAGTATTTT
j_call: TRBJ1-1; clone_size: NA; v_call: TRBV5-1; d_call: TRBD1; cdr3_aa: CASSLAGDRATEAFF; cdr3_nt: TGCGCCAGCAGCTTGGCCGGGGACAGGGCGACTGAAGCTTTCTTT
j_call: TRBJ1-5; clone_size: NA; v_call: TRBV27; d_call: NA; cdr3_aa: CASRKAGGVEPQHF; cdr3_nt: TGTGCCAGCCGAAAGGCAGGAGGGGTTGAGCCCCAGCATTTT
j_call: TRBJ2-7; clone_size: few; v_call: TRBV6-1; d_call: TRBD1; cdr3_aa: CASRLGTALFYEQYF; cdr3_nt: TGTGCCAGCAGACTCGGGACAGCACTGTTCTACGAGCAGTACTTC
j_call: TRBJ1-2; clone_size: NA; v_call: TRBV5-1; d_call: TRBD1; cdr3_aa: CASSLGAETGVYTF; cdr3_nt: TGCGCCAGCAGCTTGGGGGCTGAAACAGGGGTTTACACCTTC
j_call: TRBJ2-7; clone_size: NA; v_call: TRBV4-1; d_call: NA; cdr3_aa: CASSQQFSSYEQYF; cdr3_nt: TGCGCCAGCAGCCAACAGTTTTCATCCTACGAGCAGTACTTC
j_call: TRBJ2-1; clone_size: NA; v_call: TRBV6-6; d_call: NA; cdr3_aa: CASSSGGREQFF; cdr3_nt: TGTGCCAGCAGTTCAGGTGGGAGGGAGCAGTTCTTC
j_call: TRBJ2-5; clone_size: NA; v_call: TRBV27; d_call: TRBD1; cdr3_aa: CASSLRAGQGYQETQYF; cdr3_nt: TGTGCCAGCAGTTTAAGGGCGGGACAGGGGTACCAAGAGACCCAGTACTTC
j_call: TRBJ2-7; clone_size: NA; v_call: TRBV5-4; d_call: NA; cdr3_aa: CASSSPSGGIYEQYF; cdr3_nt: TGTGCCAGCAGCTCCCCCTCGGGGGGCATCTACGAGCAGTACTTC
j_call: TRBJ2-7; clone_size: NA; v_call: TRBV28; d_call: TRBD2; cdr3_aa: CASSFLAGYSYEQYF; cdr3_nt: TGTGCCAGCAGTTTTCTAGCGGGTTACTCCTACGAGCAGTACTTC
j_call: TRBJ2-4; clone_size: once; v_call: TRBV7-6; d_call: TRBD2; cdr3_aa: CASSPSREGLAKNIQYF; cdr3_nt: TGTGCCAGCAGCCCATCGAGGGAGGGGTTAGCCAAAAACATTCAGTACTTC
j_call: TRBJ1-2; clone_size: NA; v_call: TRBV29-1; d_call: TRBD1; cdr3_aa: CSARTGANYGYTF; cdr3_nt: TGCAGCGCGAGGACAGGGGCTAACTATGGCTACACCTTC
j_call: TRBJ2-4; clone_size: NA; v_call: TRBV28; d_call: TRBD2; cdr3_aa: CASRAAWTSGGGGRAKNIQYF; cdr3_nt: TGTGCCAGCAGGGCCGCCTGGACTAGCGGGGGGGGCGGGCGAGCCAAAAACATTCAGTACTTC
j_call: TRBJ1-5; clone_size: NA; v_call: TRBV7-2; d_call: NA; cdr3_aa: CASSQIPEEIGGNQPQHF; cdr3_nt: TGTGCCAGCAGCCAAATTCCAGAGGAAATAGGTGGCAATCAGCCCCAGCATTTT
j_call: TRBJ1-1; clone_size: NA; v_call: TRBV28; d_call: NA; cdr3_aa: CATRQSNTEAFF; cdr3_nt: TGTGCCACGCGACAGAGCAACACTGAAGCTTTCTTT
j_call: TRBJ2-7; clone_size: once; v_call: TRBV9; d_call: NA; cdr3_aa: CASSPGAGATYEQYF; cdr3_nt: TGTGCCAGCAGCCCCGGGGCAGGGGCGACCTACGAGCAGTACTTC